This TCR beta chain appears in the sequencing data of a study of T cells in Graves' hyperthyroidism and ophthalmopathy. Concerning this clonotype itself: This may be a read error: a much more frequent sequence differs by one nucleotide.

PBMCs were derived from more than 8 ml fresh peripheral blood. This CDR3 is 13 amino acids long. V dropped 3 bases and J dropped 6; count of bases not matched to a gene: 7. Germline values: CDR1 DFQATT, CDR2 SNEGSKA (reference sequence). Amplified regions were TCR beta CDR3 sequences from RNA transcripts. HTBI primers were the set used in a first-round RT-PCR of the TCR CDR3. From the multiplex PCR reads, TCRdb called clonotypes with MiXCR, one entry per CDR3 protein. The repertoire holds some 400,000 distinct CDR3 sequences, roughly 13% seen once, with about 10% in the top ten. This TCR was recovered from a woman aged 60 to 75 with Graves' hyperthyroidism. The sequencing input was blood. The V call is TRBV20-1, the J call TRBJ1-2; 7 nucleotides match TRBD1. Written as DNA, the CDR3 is TGCAGTGCTAGTGACAGGGCAAACGATGGCTACACCTTC. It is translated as CSASDRANDGYTF.